This T cell receptor beta chain was sequenced for a study of T cells in Graves' hyperthyroidism and ophthalmopathy. Amplification yielded TCR beta CDR3 regions, with RNA transcripts as the source. Using the HTBI primer set, a first-round RT-PCR was run on the TCR CDR3. From the multiplex PCR reads, TCRdb called clonotypes with MiXCR, one entry per CDR3 protein. Of over 500,000 distinct CDR3 sequences detected, 15% to 20% appear once; the ten largest clones hold approximately 16%. CDR3 length: 15 amino acids. V lost 5 bases to trimming and J lost 2 bases; unmatched junction nucleotides: 3. CDR1 and CDR2 (germline): SGHTA, FQGNSA. This clonotype has a count of ten or more.

The TCR comes from a woman in her late teens or twenties with Graves' ophthalmopathy. The specimen sequenced was blood. The chain is built from TRBV7-2 and TRBJ2-1, with 10 bases lining up with TRBD1. CDR3 in amino acids: CASSPDRGTYNEQFF. The CDR3 bases are TGTGCCAGCAGCCCGGACAGGGGGACCTACAATGAGCAGTTCTTC.